This T cell receptor beta chain was recorded in a study of T cells in Graves' hyperthyroidism and ophthalmopathy (dated by TCRdb to about 2019). Context from the whole study: TCR V-J signatures able to tell the groups apart were searched for in a discovery cohort of 90 to 100 patients, of whom 43 had Graves' ophthalmopathy and roughly 58 had stable Graves' hyperthyroidism. Prospective prediction of ophthalmopathy was tested in an independent validation cohort of fewer than 20 hyperthyroidism patients and 15 to 17 patients who later progressed to ophthalmopathy. The 100 discovery patients were randomly divided into training and test sets at a 7:3 ratio. Thyroid tissue and blood T-cell repertoires from six Graves' hyperthyroidism patients were also compared in the study. Following sampling, methimazole starting at 30 mg daily was given to hyperthyroidism patients, and high-dose intravenous methylprednisolone was given to ophthalmopathy patients. The paper reports TCR Vbeta CDR3 sequencing of approximately 140 peripheral blood samples: approximately 41 ophthalmopathy, fewer than 80 hyperthyroidism and 17 progressor patients.

A word on this clonotype: Its cognate antigen has yet to be identified. No clone much larger than this one lies a single base away; base qualities are absent.

Summary of the overall study and its limitations: Ophthalmopathy was separated from stable hyperthyroidism by a 13 V-J signature model, with about 86% sensitivity and approximately 81% specificity obtained in cross-validation and 80%/75% obtained in testing. In validation, progression to ophthalmopathy was predicted by the model with 70% to 71% sensitivity and roughly 76% specificity, a median of roughly 6 months before onset. Most expanded thyroid clonotypes (frequency above 0.001) were also detected in blood, a finding suggesting that blood repertoires may reflect thyroid immune responses. Sample size was not statistically predetermined, and blinding of investigators to group allocation was not performed.

From the germline V gene, CDR1 is MGHRA and CDR2 is YSYEKL. The CDR3 spans 19 residues, from the cysteine through the phenylalanine. The kept DNA is CDR3 alone, 57 bases in frame from the first base. For this chain, trimming is 8 bases at the V end and 2 bases at the J end, and the number of junction bases without a gene match is 23. The TCR beta CDR3 regions were amplified from RNA transcripts. A first-round RT-PCR of the TCR CDR3 used the HTBI primer set with the Qiagen OneStep RT-PCR kit. Libraries were constructed in a second round of multiplex PCR, after which size selection and purification were carried out. Paired-end sequencing of the libraries was performed with 100 bp reads on an Illumina HiSeq2000. The original methods were these. SOAPnuke was used to process the raw data, with reads discarded if the reads contained adapters or uncalled bases, had a mean Phred below 15, or lacked an exact constant-primer or identifier match. High-quality paired reads were merged using COPE v1.2.5, and each unique nucleotide sequence was defined as a clonotype. MiTCR v1.1 was used to align the clonotypes against IMGT TRBV, TRBD and TRBJ reference segments. The analysis was restricted to V-J combinations with a frequency above 0.0001, which together covered 99% to 99.2% of the repertoires. A TCS score was defined as the ratio between F50 (clonal expansion) and ExV (chaos), using BLOSUM62-based TCRdist between CDR3 peptides within each V-J. Welch's t-statistics and random forest reduced 450 to 600 V-J features to 13, which were used in a naive Bayes classifier (R e1071). The Morisita-Horn index was used to measure how similar the thyroid and blood repertoires were. TCRdb took the public reads, trimmed them with fastp at Q25, ran MiXCR for clone calling and kept in-frame beta chains. Merged by CDR3 protein, the rows form single entries marked with the most common genes and DNA. These V and J calls derive from TCRdb rather than the authors' analysis. The sample table holds a few hundred thousand distinct CDR3 sequences, of which 35% to 55% were seen once. The ten most abundant clones make up roughly 20% of the sample.

The study excluded patients with uncontrolled infections, other autoimmune diseases, pregnancy or lactation. Diagnoses were based on clinical symptoms, serum thyroxine and TRAb, thyroid ultrasound and orbital computed tomography. Total RNA was extracted using Trizol reagent, and RNA quality was assessed on an Agilent 2100 Bioanalyzer. Sequencing was performed on peripheral blood or thyroid tissue (not recorded which). The chain joins TRBV4-1 to TRBJ1-2, with 7 bases matching TRBD1. This clonotype was sampled from an adult woman with Graves' disease, either hyperthyroidism or ophthalmopathy (not recorded which). The nucleotide sequence is TGCGCCAGCCAGAGACAGGGTCGGCCACAGGGTCTGGGGAACTATGGCTACACCTTC. It codes for CASQRQGRPQGLGNYGYTF.